One T cell receptor (beta chain) is described in this entry. These data come from a study of blood T cell repertoires in COVID-19. Turning to the study itself: The samples span acute and convalescent COVID-19 from the United States, Italy and Spain. The analysed material was cDNA or gDNA that came from T cells, B-cell-depleted T cells, or PBMCs.

The CDR3 totals 16 residues. The trim removed 0 bases at V and 6 bases at J, leaving 11 bases unmatched. CDR1 and CDR2 (germline): GTSNPN, SVGIG (reference sequence). In the original workflow: Amplifying reference gene primers gave estimates of nucleated cell counts. Method: immunoSEQ multiplex PCR; TCRdb's copy keeps in-frame clones and lacks some. V, J and clone size are those of that table, while D and trimming were read from the DNA. The table shows around 150,000 clones, with roughly four fifths occurring only once. The sequence was obtained from a human donor in a cohort sampled during active COVID-19. The gene calls are TRBV30 and TRBJ1-5; 7 bases line up with TRBD1. Sequenced sample: peripheral blood. Here the CDR3 reads CAWSVRGAGGGQPQHF. The CDR3 coding sequence is TGTGCCTGGAGTGTTCGTGGGGCAGGGGGAGGTCAGCCCCAGCATTTT.